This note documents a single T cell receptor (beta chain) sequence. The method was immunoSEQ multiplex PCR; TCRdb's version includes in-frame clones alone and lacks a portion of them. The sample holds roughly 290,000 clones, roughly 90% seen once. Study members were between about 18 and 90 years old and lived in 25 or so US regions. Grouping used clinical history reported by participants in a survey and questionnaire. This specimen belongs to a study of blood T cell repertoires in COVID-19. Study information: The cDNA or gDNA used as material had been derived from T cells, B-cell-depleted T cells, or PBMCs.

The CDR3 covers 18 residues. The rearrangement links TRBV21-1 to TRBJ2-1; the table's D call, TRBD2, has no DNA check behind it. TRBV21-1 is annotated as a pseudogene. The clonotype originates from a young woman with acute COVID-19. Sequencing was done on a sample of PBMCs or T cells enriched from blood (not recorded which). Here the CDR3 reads CASSKVKELAGATDEQFF. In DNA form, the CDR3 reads TGTGCCAGCAGCAAAGTGAAAGAATTAGCGGGAGCGACCGATGAGCAGTTCTTC.